A single sample is the source of the 2 T cell receptor beta chains below, sequenced in a study of shared clonotypes between healthy human individuals. Naive CD8 cells were CD45RO-negative, positively selected for CCR7, excluding terminally differentiated effector memory CD45RA+ cells. TCRdb keeps only in-frame clones here, not all; method: immunoSEQ multiplex PCR. The sample has some 2,000,000 clones, roughly 95% seen once. The specimen sequenced was naive CD8+ T cells sorted from blood. Receptors were obtained from a man aged 18 to 35 in good health.

V usage is TRBV19 and J usage is TRBJ2-5; a weak D match, TRBD2 (5 bases). Trimming took off 4 bases at V and 2 bases at J, with 14 bases between the two ends. The CDR3 totals 15 residues. CDR1 LNHDA and CDR2 SQIVND come from the germline V gene (reference sequence). This CDR3 is CASSTDRGWQETQYF. The CDR3 DNA reads as TGTGCCAGTAGTACAGATCGAGGGTGGCAAGAGACCCAGTACTTC.

V gene TRBV10-1 combines with J gene TRBJ2-7; tentative D call: TRBD2 (5 bases). Germline loops: CDR1 WNHNN, CDR2 SYGVQD (reference sequence). The CDR3 spans 13 residues. V was clipped by 6 bases and J by 3 bases, with 12 bases between them. In DNA form, the CDR3 reads TGCGCCAGCAGCCCCGGGATGGACTACGAGCAGTACTTC. Translated, it gives CASSPGMDYEQYF.